This passage covers 17 T cell receptor beta chains from one sample sequenced in a study of T-cell reconstitution after alpha-beta-depleted transplantation in children. Preparation of the TCRbeta library was carried out with unique molecular identifiers. TCRdb ran MiXCR on the PCR reads and lists one entry per CDR3 protein. This sample carries 420,000 or so distinct CDR3 sequences, approximately 10% of them seen once, and the ten largest clones take roughly 6%. The sequencing here drew on PBMCs from the stem cell graft donor, taken from the stem cell graft. These receptors were obtained from a human donor who donated a stem cell graft to a child with acute myeloid leukemia.

The chain couples TRBV6-5 to TRBJ2-4; 8 nucleotides match TRBD1. Losses at the gene ends were 4 bases for V and 0 bases for J; bases not matched to a gene: 5. Germline V gives CDR1 MNHEY, CDR2 SVGAGI. This CDR3 spans 16 amino acids. The CDR3 reads CASSSGQGLAKNIQYF. CDR3 sequence (DNA): TGTGCCAGCAGTTCCGGACAGGGTTTAGCCAAAAACATTCAGTACTTC.

V and J are TRBV2 and TRBJ2-3, with TRBD2 matching over 8 bases. CDR3 length equals 17 residues. V lost 4 bases, J lost 1 base, and 10 bases stayed unmatched. From germline, CDR1 is SNHLY and CDR2 FYNNEI. The CDR3 region has the DNA TGTGCCAGCAGTGTAGGAAGCGGGAGCGGCCGCACAGATACGCAGTATTTT. This encodes CASSVGSGSGRTDTQYF.

On this clonotype: This sequence may be a read error, since a much larger clone differs from it by one base. The V call is TRBV5-1, the J call TRBJ2-1, with no clear D. Trimming removed 0 bases from V and 7 bases from J, with 8 bases in between. In germline, CDR1 is SGHRS, CDR2 YFSETQ. The CDR3 runs to 13 residues. CDR3 bases: TGCGCCAGCAGCTTGGATGCGGCGAATGAGCAGTTCTTC. Its translation: CASSLDAANEQFF.

This clonotype turned up a few times. The rearrangement uses TRBV7-8 and TRBJ2-1; the D is unclear. The germline V and J ends were trimmed by 3 bases and 0 bases, with 9 bases remaining between them. Germline CDR1 reads SGHVS; CDR2 reads FQNEAQ. The CDR3 is made up of 15 amino acids. CDR3 residues: CASSLTKPSYNEQFF. The CDR3 nucleotides are TGTGCCAGCAGCTTGACCAAGCCCTCCTACAATGAGCAGTTCTTC.

V usage is TRBV3-1 and J usage is TRBJ1-6; 7 bases are a match to TRBD1. V lost 2 bases, J lost 10 bases, and 5 bases stayed unmatched. The CDR3 totals 14 residues. Germline V lookup: CDR1 LGHDT, CDR2 YNNKEL (reference sequence). The chain's CDR3 is CASSQHGTASPLHF. The CDR3 DNA reads TGTGCCAGCAGCCAACACGGGACAGCCTCACCCCTCCACTTT.

This clonotype has ten or more counts. In DNA form, the CDR3 reads TGTGCCAGCAGTCGACAGGGGGCCGGCTTCGCTGGAAACACCATATATTTT. Encoded protein: CASSRQGAGFAGNTIYF. This chain joins TRBV7-2 and TRBJ1-3; 10 nucleotides align to TRBD1. The CDR3 covers 17 residues. CDR1 is SGHTA, CDR2 FQGNSA, per germline. The V gene end was trimmed by 6 bases and the J gene end by 2 bases; junction bases not matched to a gene: 10. Filled out from reference TRBV7-2 and TRBJ1-3, the complete variable domain reads GAGVSQSPSNKVTEKGKDVELRCDPISGHTALYWYRQSLGQGLEFLIYFQGNSAPDKSGLPSDRFSAERTGGSVSTLTIQRTQQEDSAVYLCASSRQGAGFAGNTIYFGEGSWLTVV.

The V and J genes are TRBV11-1 and TRBJ2-5, with D uncertain. The CDR3 loop spans 13 amino acids. V lost 5 bases to trimming and J lost 5 bases, with 12 bases between them. CDR1 is SGHAT and CDR2 is FQDESV in the germline V gene (reference sequence). The CDR3 DNA reads TGTGCCAGCAGCCCGTCAGGTTGGGAGACCCAGTACTTC. Its translation: CASSPSGWETQYF.

The CDR3 region has the DNA TGTGCCACCCGGCGGTCACCCTCCTATAATTCACCCCTCCACTTT. Translation: CATRRSPSYNSPLHF. The V and J genes are TRBV15 and TRBJ1-6; D gene unclear. The V end was cut by 8 bases, the J end by 0 bases, with 11 bases between. The CDR3 extends over 15 amino acids. Germline-derived CDR1 and CDR2 are LNHNV and YYDKDF (reference sequence).

The chain uses TRBV4-1 and TRBJ2-3; 7 nucleotides match TRBD2. The germline V gene encodes CDR1 MGHRA and CDR2 YSYEKL. The junction had 9 bases not matched to a gene; V was cut back by 6 bases and J by 0 bases. The CDR3 has 16 residues. The chain's CDR3 is CASSIERGSSTDTQYF. The CDR3 DNA follows: TGCGCCAGCAGTATTGAGCGGGGCTCTAGCACAGATACGCAGTATTTT.

The chain carries TRBV20-1 and TRBJ2-7, with TRBD2 identical over 11 bases. V trimming: 3 bases; J trimming: 5 bases; junction bases outside the gene matches: 12. Germline V gene lookup returns CDR1 DFQATT and CDR2 SNEGSKA (reference sequence). CDR3 length equals 16 residues. The CDR3 here is CSARGTSGQKADEQYF. The CDR3 nucleotides are TGCAGTGCTAGGGGGACTAGCGGTCAGAAGGCCGACGAGCAGTACTTC.

This clonotype was found a few times. One end of the junction is discordant with germline, which a read error may explain. V gene TRBV3-1 combines with J gene TRBJ2-5; D remains unclear. The germline CDR1 and CDR2 sequences are LGHDT and YNNKEL (reference sequence). The CDR3 is made up of 12 amino acids. CDR3 coding DNA: TGCAGAACGAGCCAGCCCAGCGAGGCCCAGTACTTC. Residues: CRTSQPSEAQYF.

This rearrangement joins TRBV20-1 to TRBJ1-3; D is uncertain. This CDR3 has 13 amino acids. V lost 6 bases and J 5 bases, leaving 14 bases between the germline ends. From germline, CDR1 is DFQATT and CDR2 SNEGSKA (reference sequence). In DNA form, the CDR3 reads TGCAGTGCGCAGGAGGGTTACAGAAACACCATATATTTT. It yields the protein CSAQEGYRNTIYF.

J is TRBJ2-1 and V is TRBV11-2, with 10 bases identical to TRBD2. The junction had 18 bases not matched to a gene; V was cut back by 4 bases and J by 0 bases. Germline assignment: CDR1 SGHAT and CDR2 FQNNGV. The CDR3 is 21 amino acids. CDR3 in amino acids: CASSSPSATAGGRSSYNEQFF. CDR3 DNA: TGTGCCAGCAGCTCCCCCTCGGCGACAGCGGGGGGGCGGAGCTCCTACAATGAGCAGTTCTTC.

This clonotype was picked up a small number of times. V usage is TRBV5-1 and J usage is TRBJ2-5; 7 bases are a match to TRBD1. J lost 2 bases, V lost 2 bases, and 9 bases had no gene match. The CDR3 is 16 amino acids. CDR1 SGHRS and CDR2 YFSETQ come from the germline V gene. The CDR3 nucleotides read TGCGCCAGCAGCTTCCCTAACCGGGACAGACAAGAGACCCAGTACTTC. Its translation is CASSFPNRDRQETQYF.

The CDR3 here is CASLSGTGKREQYF. CDR3 DNA sequence: TGTGCCAGCCTTTCCGGGACAGGGAAGCGCGAGCAGTACTTC. The rearrangement uses TRBV12-3 or TRBV12-4 and TRBJ2-7; 9 nucleotides align to TRBD1. Unmatched junction bases numbered 11, after V lost 8 bases and J lost 6 bases. CDR3 size: 14 residues.

This clonotype was counted at least ten times. The chain combines TRBV29-1 with TRBJ2-3; 12 bases line up with TRBD2. The CDR3 spans 14 residues. V was clipped by 7 bases and J by 6 bases; unmatched bases: 8. Germline V gene lookup returns CDR1 SQVTM and CDR2 ANQGSEA. Written as DNA, the CDR3 is TGCAGCGGCCGGACTAGCGGGACTTCGGATACGCAGTATTTT. This sequence encodes CSGRTSGTSDTQYF.

This clonotype turned up a few times. The genes are TRBV29-1 and TRBJ2-3; 7 bases line up with TRBD2. Germline CDR1 and CDR2: SQVTM and ANQGSEA. This CDR3 has 13 residues. V trimming: 1 base; J trimming: 6 bases; junction bases outside the gene matches: 4. The CDR3 spells CSVEGTSYDTQYF. For the CDR3, the DNA is TGCAGCGTTGAAGGGACTAGTTACGATACGCAGTATTTT.